The 19 T cell receptor beta chains below all came from one sample that was sequenced in a study of patients and donors after allogeneic stem cell transplantation. TCRdb reprocessed the RT-PCR reads via MiXCR and lists one record per CDR3 protein. The sample has 410,000 or so distinct CDR3 sequences, around 15% seen once. The sequencing input was blood, either unsorted or a sorted T cell fraction (not recorded which). The source of these receptors is a human donor who was either an allogeneic HSCT recipient or a stem cell or donor lymphocyte infusion donor (not recorded which). It is not recorded whose cells these are; they may come from a transplant donor.

This clonotype was observed a handful of times. The V and J genes are TRBV14 and TRBJ1-5; D is undetermined. Between the trimmed V and J ends, which lost 1 base and 0 bases, there was a span of 13 bases. Looked up from germline, CDR1 is SGHDN and CDR2 is FVKESK. This CDR3 has 17 residues. This CDR3 reads CASSQVDRWDSNQPQHF. Here the CDR3 DNA reads TGTGCCAGCAGCCAAGTAGACCGATGGGATAGCAATCAGCCCCAGCATTTT.

This clonotype has a count of ten or more. The CDR3, as DNA: TGCAGTGCTAATTTGGGGGGCCACGAGCAGTACTTC. Encoded protein: CSANLGGHEQYF. The J gene is TRBJ2-7, the V gene TRBV20-1; D may correspond to TRBD1 or TRBD2 (6 bases each). CDR1 and CDR2 from the germline V gene are DFQATT and SNEGSKA (reference sequence). This CDR3 has 12 residues. Trimming took off 4 bases at V and 5 bases at J, with 12 bases between the two ends.

This clonotype was counted only a few times. The junction departs from the called germline gene at one end, perhaps through a read error. V usage is TRBV27 and J usage is TRBJ2-1; 11 positions agree with TRBD2. This CDR3 region has 12 residues. Germline CDR1 MNHEY, CDR2 SMNVEV (reference sequence). The CDR3 region is CASSLSGRGLVF. In nucleotides, the CDR3 is TGTGCCAGCAGTCTTAGCGGGAGGGGGCTAGTCTTC.

The chain carries TRBV19 and TRBJ2-7; possible D gene TRBD2, 5 bases. The CDR3 is 13 residues long. Germline V gene lookup returns CDR1 LNHDA and CDR2 SQIVND (reference sequence). Trimming removed 1 base at V and 3 bases at J, with 7 bases between. DNA for the CDR3: TGTGCCAGTAGTATAGTCGGAGGCTACGAGCAGTACTTC. Translation gives CASSIVGGYEQYF.

This clonotype was picked up a small number of times. The V and J genes are TRBV7-6 and TRBJ1-6; 8 positions match TRBD1. Trimming removed 4 bases from V and 0 bases from J; junction bases left unmatched: 8. The length of the CDR3 is 18 residues. Germline V gene sequence: CDR1 SGHVS, CDR2 FNYEAQ. Here the CDR3 reads CASSSGTGTSSYNSPLHF. CDR3 sequence (DNA): TGTGCCAGCAGCTCTGGGACAGGAACTAGCTCCTATAATTCACCCCTCCACTTT.

This clonotype has only a few counts. V is TRBV3-1 and J is TRBJ2-1; 7 bases agree with TRBD2. Germline trimming cut 5 bases from V and 5 bases from J; bases unmatched to any gene: 12. The CDR3 length is 16 residues. CDR1 LGHDT and CDR2 YNNKEL come from the germline V gene (reference sequence). The CDR3 protein is CASSYRLARSDNEQFF. CDR3 nucleotide sequence: TGTGCCAGCAGCTATAGACTAGCTCGGTCTGACAATGAGCAGTTCTTC.

The chain has TRBV2 and TRBJ2-7, with a tentative D call TRBD1 (5 bases). The germline V gene has CDR1 SNHLY and CDR2 FYNNEI. The CDR3 has 13 amino acids. V lost 7 bases to trimming and J lost 2 bases, with 12 bases between them. The CDR3 sequence is CASNKDIPYEQYF. The CDR3 DNA sequence: TGTGCCAGCAATAAGGACATACCCTACGAGCAGTACTTC. The full variable domain, with the rest looked up from reference TRBV2 and TRBJ2-7, is EPEVTQTPSHQVTQMGQEVILRCVPISNHLYFYWYRQILGQKVEFLVSFYNNEISEKSEIFDDQFSVERPDGSNFTLKIRSTKLEDSAMYFCASNKDIPYEQYFGPGTRLTVT.

This clonotype came up once. This chain connects TRBV11-2 to TRBJ2-7; TRBD1 agrees at 8 bases. CDR3 size: 15 residues. J lost 4 bases, V lost 3 bases, and 8 bases had no gene match. The V gene's germline CDR1 is SGHAT and CDR2 FQNNGV. The CDR3 sequence is CASSLRQGLGYEQYF. The CDR3 DNA reads TGTGCCAGCAGCTTGAGACAGGGGTTAGGGTACGAGCAGTACTTC.

This clonotype was detected only a few times. The rearrangement uses TRBV20-1 and TRBJ1-2; a possible D gene is TRBD1 (5 bases). V shed 0 bases and J shed 4 bases, with 12 bases lying between them. The CDR3 totals 14 residues. In germline, CDR1 is DFQATT, CDR2 SNEGSKA (reference sequence). DNA of the CDR3: TGCAGTGCTAGAGAAGAGGCAGGGTTCTATGGCTACACCTTC. Translated: CSAREEAGFYGYTF.

This clonotype has ten or more counts. The chain carries TRBV29-1 and TRBJ1-1; D call uncertain. The germline V and J ends were trimmed by 2 bases and 4 bases, with 8 bases remaining between them. Germline loops: CDR1 SQVTM, CDR2 ANQGSEA. The CDR3 contains 12 residues. CDR3 in amino acids: CSVELGVTEAFF. The CDR3 coding sequence is TGCAGCGTTGAACTGGGAGTCACTGAAGCTTTCTTT.

In this sample, this clonotype turned up a few times. The chain combines TRBV7-9 with TRBJ1-1; no reliable D call. This CDR3 is built from 14 residues. Trimming took 1 base from V and 5 from J, leaving 11 bases between them. Per germline, CDR1 SEHNR and CDR2 FQNEAQ (reference sequence). The CDR3 region is CASSLVRRSTEAFF. CDR3 nucleotides: TGTGCCAGCAGCTTAGTAAGGAGGTCGACTGAAGCTTTCTTT.

Notes on this clonotype: The junction does not match germline at one end; this may be a read error. The V call is TRBV10-2, the J call TRBJ2-3; 8 bases fit TRBD2. The CDR3 consists of 14 residues. Germline CDR1 and CDR2: WSHSY and SAAADI. CDR3 in amino acids: CASSLGGATDMQYF. The CDR3 DNA reads TGCGCCAGCAGCCTCGGGGGGGCAACAGATATGCAGTATTTT.

In this sample, this clonotype turned up a few times. A read error may produce the germline difference seen at one junction end. The J gene is TRBJ1-2, the V gene TRBV4-2; TRBD1 matches at 11 bases. This CDR3 region has 13 residues. Germline V CDR1 and CDR2: LGHNA, YNFKEQ. CDR3 protein: CASSQDMGTGGAF. The DNA of the CDR3 is TGTGCCAGCAGCCAAGATATGGGGACAGGGGGTGCCTTC.

The chain joins TRBV7-3 to TRBJ2-1; D is possibly TRBD2 (6 bases). The CDR3 consists of 12 residues. Germline V gene lookup returns CDR1 SGHTA and CDR2 FQGTGA. V lost 1 base to trimming and J lost 9 bases, with 7 bases between them. The CDR3 DNA sequence: TGTGCCAGCAGCTTAAGCGGGGCTGAGCAGTTCTTC. Protein product: CASSLSGAEQFF.

V is TRBV24-1 and J is TRBJ1-2; D gene uncertain. This CDR3 spans 17 amino acids. Germline CDR1 reads KGHDR; CDR2 reads SFDVKD. Trimming left V 4 bases short and J 0 bases short, with 17 bases between. CDR3 residues: CATSDPGPSATNYGYTF. DNA of the CDR3: TGTGCCACCAGTGACCCGGGTCCATCCGCCACTAACTATGGCTACACCTTC.

The sample holds a few counts of this clonotype. The genes are TRBV12-3 or TRBV12-4 and TRBJ1-2, with D unclear. CDR3 length: 13 amino acids. The germline V and J ends were trimmed by 3 bases and 4 bases, with 9 bases remaining between them. The CDR3 region is CASSFRWVYGYTF. The DNA of the CDR3 is TGTGCCAGCAGTTTCCGGTGGGTCTATGGCTACACCTTC.

This chain uses TRBV2 with TRBJ2-7, with TRBD1 identical over 9 bases. With V trimmed by 5 bases and J by 6 bases, 5 bases remained unmatched. Germline assignment: CDR1 SNHLY and CDR2 FYNNEI. The CDR3 length is 13 residues. The CDR3, as DNA: TGTGCCAGCAGTTCGGGACAGGGTCCCGAGCAGTACTTC. Translating gives CASSSGQGPEQYF. Full variable domain (remainder filled in from reference TRBV2 and TRBJ2-7): EPEVTQTPSHQVTQMGQEVILRCVPISNHLYFYWYRQILGQKVEFLVSFYNNEISEKSEIFDDQFSVERPDGSNFTLKIRSTKLEDSAMYFCASSSGQGPEQYFGPGTRLTVT.

J is TRBJ2-3 and V is TRBV24-1, with TRBD1 as a possible D gene (6 bases). The CDR3 spans 14 residues. Germline V CDR1 and CDR2: KGHDR, SFDVKD. Trimming removed 2 bases from V and 3 bases from J, with 8 bases in between. The CDR3 bases are TGTGCCACCAGTGATTGGGACACTACAGATACGCAGTATTTT. Translation: CATSDWDTTDTQYF.

This clonotype was counted only a few times. This sequence joins TRBV11-1 and TRBJ2-4; 7 bases line up with TRBD2. CDR1 is SGHAT and CDR2 is FQDESV in the germline V gene (reference sequence). The CDR3 contains 18 residues. Trimming cost V 1 base and J 1 base; bases outside gene matches: 10. CDR3: CASSLEKAGVKAKNIQYF. The CDR3 bases are TGTGCCAGCAGCTTAGAGAAGGCGGGGGTAAAGGCCAAAAACATTCAGTACTTC.